This T cell receptor (beta chain) was documented in a study of CD8+CD57+ T cells in acquired aplastic anemia. Both TCR beta VDJ combination and CDR3 sequence profiling were carried out. Genomic DNA was the template for this profiling. TCRdb used MiXCR to reprocess the reads, holding one entry per CDR3 protein. Among fewer than 250,000 distinct CDR3 sequences listed, around 46% were seen once. This CDR3 region has 17 residues. Germline values: CDR1 SGHVS, CDR2 FQNEAQ. This clonotype has a handful of counts. Since a much larger clone is just one base distant, this may be a read error. Sequenced patients had shown CD8+CD57+ cell expansion by flow cytometry. Diagnosis of severe acquired aplastic anemia applied to all patients.

Sequenced input: sorted CD4+, CD8+, or CD8+CD57+ T cells (not recorded which) from PBMCs. The TCR originated in a human donor with aplastic anemia. This sequence joins TRBV7-8 and TRBJ2-1, with TRBD2 as a possible D gene (6 bases). The CDR3 nucleotides read TGTGCCAGCAGCTTATATGTGCGCGGGGCATCCTACAATGAGCAGCTCTTC. Protein sequence: CASSLYVRGASYNEQLF.